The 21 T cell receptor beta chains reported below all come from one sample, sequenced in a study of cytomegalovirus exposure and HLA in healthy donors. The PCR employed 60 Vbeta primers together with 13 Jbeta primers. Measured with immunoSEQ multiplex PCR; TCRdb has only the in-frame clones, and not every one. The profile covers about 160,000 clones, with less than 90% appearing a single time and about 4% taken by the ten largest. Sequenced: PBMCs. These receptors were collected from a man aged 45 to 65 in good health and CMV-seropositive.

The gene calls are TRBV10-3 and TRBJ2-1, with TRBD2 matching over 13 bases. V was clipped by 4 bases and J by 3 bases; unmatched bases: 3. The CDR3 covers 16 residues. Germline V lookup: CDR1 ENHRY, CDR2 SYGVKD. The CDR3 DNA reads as TGTGCCATCAGTGCGGGGACTAGCGGGGTCTACAATGAGCAGTTCTTC. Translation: CAISAGTSGVYNEQFF.

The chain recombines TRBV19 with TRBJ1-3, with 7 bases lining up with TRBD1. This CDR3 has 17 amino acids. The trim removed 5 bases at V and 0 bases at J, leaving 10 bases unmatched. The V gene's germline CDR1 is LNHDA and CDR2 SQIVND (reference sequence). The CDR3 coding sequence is TGTGCCAGTAGTTCGCGGGACCGGGACAGCTCTGGAAACACCATATATTTT. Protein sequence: CASSSRDRDSSGNTIYF.

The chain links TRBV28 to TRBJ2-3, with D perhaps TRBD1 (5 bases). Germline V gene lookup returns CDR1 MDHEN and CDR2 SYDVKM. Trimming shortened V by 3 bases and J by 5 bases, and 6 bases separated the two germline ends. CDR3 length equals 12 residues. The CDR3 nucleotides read TGTGCCAGCAGTTTGGGGCAAGATACGCAGTATTTT. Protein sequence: CASSLGQDTQYF.

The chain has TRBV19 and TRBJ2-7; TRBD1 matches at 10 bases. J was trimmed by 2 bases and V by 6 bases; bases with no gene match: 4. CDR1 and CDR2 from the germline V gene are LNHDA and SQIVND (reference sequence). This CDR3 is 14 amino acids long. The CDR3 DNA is TGTGCCAGTAGCTTAGGGACAGGGGCCTACGAGCAGTACTTC. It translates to CASSLGTGAYEQYF.

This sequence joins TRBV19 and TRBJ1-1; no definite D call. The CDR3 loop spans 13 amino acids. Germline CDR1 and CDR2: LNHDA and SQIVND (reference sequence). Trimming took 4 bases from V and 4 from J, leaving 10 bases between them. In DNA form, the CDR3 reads TGTGCCAGTAGTAAGAGGGTGCCCACTGAAGCTTTCTTT. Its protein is CASSKRVPTEAFF.

DNA for the CDR3: TGTGCCAGCAGTAAAAGGGGGCGGGAGACCCAGTACTTC. The encoded protein is CASSKRGRETQYF. The chain uses TRBV27 and TRBJ2-5; 7 nucleotides agree with TRBD1. The CDR3 runs to 13 residues. The germline CDR1 and CDR2 sequences are MNHEY and SMNVEV (reference sequence). V gave up 5 bases and J gave up 5 bases; unmatched junction bases: 5.

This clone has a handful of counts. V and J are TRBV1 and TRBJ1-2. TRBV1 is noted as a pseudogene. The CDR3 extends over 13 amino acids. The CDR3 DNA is TGCACCAGCAGCCAAGAAGGAGGGGATGGCTACACCTTC. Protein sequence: CTSSQEGGDGYTF.

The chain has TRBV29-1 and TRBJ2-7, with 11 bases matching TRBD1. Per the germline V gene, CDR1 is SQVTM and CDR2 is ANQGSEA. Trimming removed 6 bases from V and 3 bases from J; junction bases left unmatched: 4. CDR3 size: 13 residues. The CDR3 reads CSVGGTGGYEQYF. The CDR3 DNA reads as TGCAGCGTGGGGGGGACAGGGGGCTACGAGCAGTACTTC.

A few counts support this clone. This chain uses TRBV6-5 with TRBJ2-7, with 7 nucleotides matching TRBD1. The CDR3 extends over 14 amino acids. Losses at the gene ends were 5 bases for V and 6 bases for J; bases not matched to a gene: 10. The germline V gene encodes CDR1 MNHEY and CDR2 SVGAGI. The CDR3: CASSKTGRRPEQYF. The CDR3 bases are TGTGCCAGCAGTAAGACAGGGCGAAGACCCGAGCAGTACTTC.

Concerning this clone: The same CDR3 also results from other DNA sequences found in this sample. The CDR3 region has the DNA TGTGCCAGCAGTTTCGGCTATGGCTACACCTTC. This codes for CASSFGYGYTF. The chain recombines TRBV28 with TRBJ1-2, with D unclear. CDR3 size: 11 residues. The V gene lost 3 bases and the J gene lost 4 bases, with 3 bases spanning the gap. The germline CDR1 and CDR2 sequences are MDHEN and SYDVKM.

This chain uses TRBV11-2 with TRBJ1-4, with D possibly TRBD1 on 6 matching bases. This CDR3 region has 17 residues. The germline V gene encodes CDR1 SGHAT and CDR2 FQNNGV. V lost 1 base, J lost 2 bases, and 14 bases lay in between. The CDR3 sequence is CASSLGQGLFTNEKLFF. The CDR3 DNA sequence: TGTGCCAGCAGCTTAGGGCAGGGGTTGTTTACTAATGAAAAACTGTTTTTT.

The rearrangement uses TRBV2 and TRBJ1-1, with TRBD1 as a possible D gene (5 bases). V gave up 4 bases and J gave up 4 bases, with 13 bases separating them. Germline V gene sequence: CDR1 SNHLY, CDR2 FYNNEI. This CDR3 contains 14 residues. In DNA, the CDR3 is TGTGCCAGCAGTGGGCAGGGTCTGGGCACTGAAGCTTTCTTT. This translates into CASSGQGLGTEAFF.

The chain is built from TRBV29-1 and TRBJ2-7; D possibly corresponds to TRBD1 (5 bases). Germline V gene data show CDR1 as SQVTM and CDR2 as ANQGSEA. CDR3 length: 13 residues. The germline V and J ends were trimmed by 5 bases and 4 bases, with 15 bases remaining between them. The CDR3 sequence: CSVSQARGYEQYF. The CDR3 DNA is TGCAGCGTTTCACAGGCGCGTGGGTACGAGCAGTACTTC.

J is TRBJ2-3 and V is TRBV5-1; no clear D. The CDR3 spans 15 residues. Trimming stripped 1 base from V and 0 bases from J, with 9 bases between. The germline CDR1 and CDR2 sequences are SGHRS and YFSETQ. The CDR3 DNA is TGCGCCAGCAGCTTGTATACACCTAGCACAGATACGCAGTATTTT. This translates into CASSLYTPSTDTQYF.

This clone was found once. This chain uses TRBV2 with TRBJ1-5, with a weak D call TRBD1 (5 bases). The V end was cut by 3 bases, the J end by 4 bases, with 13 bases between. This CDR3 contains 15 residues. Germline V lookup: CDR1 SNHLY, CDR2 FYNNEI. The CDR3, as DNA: TGTGCCAGCAGTGACAAGAACAGGAAAAATCAGCCCCAGCATTTT. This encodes CASSDKNRKNQPQHF.

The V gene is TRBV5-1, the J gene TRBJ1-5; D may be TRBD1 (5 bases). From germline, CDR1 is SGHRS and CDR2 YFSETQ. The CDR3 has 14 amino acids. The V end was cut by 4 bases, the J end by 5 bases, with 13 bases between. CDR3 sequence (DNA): TGCGCCAGCAGCCCGGGGGGTTCACATCAGCCCCAGCATTTT. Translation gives CASSPGGSHQPQHF.

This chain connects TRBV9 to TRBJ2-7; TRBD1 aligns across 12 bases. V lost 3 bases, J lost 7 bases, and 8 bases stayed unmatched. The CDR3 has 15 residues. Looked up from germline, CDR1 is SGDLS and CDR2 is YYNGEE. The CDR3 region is CASSAAGTGGEEQYF. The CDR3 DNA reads TGTGCCAGCAGCGCCGCCGGGACAGGGGGCGAGGAGCAGTACTTC.

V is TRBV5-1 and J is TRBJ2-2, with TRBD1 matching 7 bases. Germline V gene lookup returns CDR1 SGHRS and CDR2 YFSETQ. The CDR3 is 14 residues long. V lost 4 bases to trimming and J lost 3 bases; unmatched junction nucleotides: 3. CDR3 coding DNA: TGCGCCAGCAGCCCCCAGGGGGACACCGGGGAGCTGTTTTTT. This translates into CASSPQGDTGELFF.

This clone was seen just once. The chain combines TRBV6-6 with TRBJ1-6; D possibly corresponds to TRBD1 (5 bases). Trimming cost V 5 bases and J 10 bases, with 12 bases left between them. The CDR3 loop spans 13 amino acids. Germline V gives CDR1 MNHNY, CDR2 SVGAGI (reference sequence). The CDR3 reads CASSAVQGSPLHF. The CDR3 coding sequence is TGTGCCAGCAGTGCGGTCCAGGGATCACCCCTCCACTTT.

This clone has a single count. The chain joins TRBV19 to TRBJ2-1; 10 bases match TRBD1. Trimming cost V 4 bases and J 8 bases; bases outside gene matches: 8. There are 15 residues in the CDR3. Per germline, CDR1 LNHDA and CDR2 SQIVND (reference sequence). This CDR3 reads CASSTSRTGGDEQFF. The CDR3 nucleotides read TGTGCCAGTAGTACCTCACGGACAGGGGGGGATGAGCAGTTCTTC.

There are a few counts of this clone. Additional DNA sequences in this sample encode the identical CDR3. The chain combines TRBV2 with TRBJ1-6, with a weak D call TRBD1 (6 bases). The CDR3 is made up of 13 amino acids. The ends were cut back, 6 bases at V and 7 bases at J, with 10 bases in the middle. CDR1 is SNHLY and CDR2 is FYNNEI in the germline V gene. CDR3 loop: CASRRDTNSPLHF. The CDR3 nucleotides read TGTGCCAGCAGACGGGACACCAATTCACCCCTCCACTTT.